This T cell receptor (beta chain) was sequenced during a study of blood T cell repertoires in COVID-19. Study as a whole: The origin of the acute and convalescent COVID-19 samples was the United States, Italy and Spain. PBMCs, B-cell-depleted T cells, or T cells provided the cDNA or gDNA that made up the material.

In the original processing: By means of reference gene primer amplification, nucleated cell counts were estimated. The table came from immunoSEQ multiplex PCR; TCRdb's copy has only in-frame clones and leaves some out. V, J and clone size were drawn from that table, and D and trimming were deduced from the DNA. This table holds approximately 100,000 clones, 81% found once. There are 15 residues in the CDR3. CDR1 is LGHDT, CDR2 YNNKEL, per germline (reference sequence). V was shortened by 1 base and J by 2 bases, with 12 bases between the two germline ends. The receptor was isolated from a man in his 60s with acute or convalescent COVID-19. Sequencing was done on a sample of peripheral blood. The V call is TRBV3-1 (or the pseudogene TRBV3-2), the J call TRBJ2-7; D uncertain. The CDR3 DNA reads as TGTGCCAGCAGCCAAGGAGGAGATTCCACCTACGAGCAGTACTTC. Its protein is CASSQGGDSTYEQYF.